These 30 T cell receptor beta chains were sequenced from one sample in a study of shared clonotypes between healthy human individuals. Data came from immunoSEQ multiplex PCR; TCRdb stores just in-frame clones and leaves some out. The sample has approximately 2.5 million clones, approximately 93% seen once. The sequencing input was naive CD4+ T cells from PBMCs. The subset here: CD45RA+ positively selected. These receptors were collected from a man aged 18 to 30 in good health. Some clones in this sample may be carry-over from other donors' samples.

A word on this clone: At one of its ends the junction is not consistent with the germline gene, which may arise from a read error. V gene TRBV5-1 combines with J gene TRBJ2-1; maybe TRBD2 (6 bases). The CDR3 extends over 13 amino acids. The germline gives CDR1 SGHRS, CDR2 YFSETQ. This CDR3 reads CASSLEGGTVGLF. The CDR3 DNA follows: TGCGCCAGCAGCTTGGAGGGCGGGACCGTCGGCCTCTTC.

The chain carries TRBV7-2 and TRBJ1-2; D unclear. CDR3 length: 14 residues. Trimming cost V 5 bases and J 5 bases, with 15 bases left between them. CDR1 and CDR2 from the germline V gene are SGHTA and FQGNSA. CDR3 amino acids: CASSPRTEPYGYTF. DNA for the CDR3: TGTGCCAGCAGCCCCCGTACAGAACCTTATGGCTACACCTTC.

The chain has TRBV28 and TRBJ2-5, with a tentative D call TRBD2 (9 bases). Looked up from germline, CDR1 is MDHEN and CDR2 is SYDVKM. The CDR3 totals 18 residues. Trimming took off 4 bases at V and 4 bases at J, with 25 bases between the two ends. CDR3 in amino acids: CASSSAPGGGGAGETQYF. The CDR3 DNA is TGTGCCAGCAGTTCCGCGCCAGGGGGCGGGGGGGCCGGAGAGACCCAGTACTTC.

The chain uses TRBV6-5 and TRBJ1-5; TRBD1 might be the D (5 bases). CDR1 is MNHEY and CDR2 is SVGAGI in the germline V gene. The V end was cut by 5 bases, the J end by 6 bases, with 14 bases between. The CDR3 sequence is 14 residues long. CDR3 DNA: TGTGCCAGCAGTGCCGGGGGGGTCGGTCAGCCCCAGCATTTT. Protein: CASSAGGVGQPQHF.

V usage is TRBV7-3 and J usage is TRBJ2-7, with D perhaps being TRBD1 or TRBD2 (6 bases each). V was clipped by 1 base and J by 6 bases, with 13 bases between them. Germline V gene sequence: CDR1 SGHTA, CDR2 FQGTGA. This CDR3 is built from 14 residues. CDR3 loop: CASSLRAGQGEQYF. CDR3 sequence (DNA): TGTGCCAGCAGCTTAAGGGCGGGACAAGGCGAGCAGTACTTC.

This sequence joins TRBV5-6 and TRBJ2-1; 7 bases map to TRBD1. This CDR3 is built from 15 residues. V lost 1 base, J lost 2 bases, and 3 bases stayed unmatched. Per germline, CDR1 SGHDT and CDR2 YYEEEE. The CDR3 here is CASSLIGGAYNEQFF. In nucleotides, the CDR3 is TGTGCCAGCAGCTTGATAGGGGGCGCCTACAATGAGCAGTTCTTC.

The chain carries TRBV29-1 and TRBJ2-1; 9 bases are shared with TRBD1. V lost 8 bases to trimming and J lost 6 bases; unmatched junction nucleotides: 11. CDR3 length: 14 residues. Germline V CDR1 and CDR2: SQVTM, ANQGSEA. In nucleotides, the CDR3 is TGCAGCTTATCGAACCAGGGACAGGGCAATGAGCAGTTCTTC. This encodes CSLSNQGQGNEQFF.

The chain has TRBV28 and TRBJ2-7; 15 bases map to TRBD2. The CDR3 is 17 residues long. With V trimmed by 4 bases and J by 5 bases, 9 bases remained unmatched. The V gene's germline CDR1 is MDHEN and CDR2 SYDVKM. The CDR3 sequence: CASSSPRGLAGGNEQYF. The CDR3 bases are TGTGCCAGCAGTTCCCCTAGGGGACTAGCGGGAGGCAACGAGCAGTACTTC. The full variable domain, completed using reference TRBV28 and TRBJ2-7, is DVKVTQSSRYLVKRTGEKVFLECVQDMDHENMFWYRQDPGLGLRLIYFSYDVKMKEKGDIPEGYSVSREKKERFSLILESASTNQTSMYLCASSSPRGLAGGNEQYFGPGTRLTVT.

The chain combines TRBV11-2 with TRBJ2-7; D gene unclear. CDR1 and CDR2 (germline): SGHAT, FQNNGV. Trimming left V 1 base short and J 3 bases short, with 13 bases between. This CDR3 is built from 15 residues. DNA for the CDR3: TGTGCCAGCAGCTTAGGCCCCTTGGAATACTACGAGCAGTACTTC. Its translation: CASSLGPLEYYEQYF.

The rearrangement links TRBV18 to TRBJ2-7, with 8 bases fitting TRBD2. The V gene end was trimmed by 4 bases and the J gene end by 2 bases; junction bases not matched to a gene: 10. From germline, CDR1 is KGHSH and CDR2 LQKENI. This CDR3 region has 16 residues. The CDR3 nucleotides are TGTGCCAGCTCACGTCCGACCCAGCGGGGGACCTACGAGCAGTACTTC. Translation: CASSRPTQRGTYEQYF.

The chain employs TRBV5-1 and TRBJ2-1; D is uncertain. The CDR3 sequence is 13 residues long. Germline values: CDR1 SGHRS, CDR2 YFSETQ. Trimming pared 0 bases from V and 10 bases from J, leaving 11 bases between. The CDR3 DNA is TGCGCCAGCAGCTTGGCGGCCTCCAGGGAGCAGTTCTTC. Its protein product is CASSLAASREQFF.

This sequence joins TRBV5-1 and TRBJ1-3; D is undetermined. The germline gives CDR1 SGHRS, CDR2 YFSETQ. V was pared by 0 bases and J by 0 bases, with 7 bases between. The CDR3 covers 15 residues. The CDR3 DNA sequence: TGCGCCAGCAGCTTGGATAGTGACTCTGGAAACACCATATATTTT. This sequence encodes CASSLDSDSGNTIYF.

The chain is built from TRBV7-9 and TRBJ2-7; 13 bases line up with TRBD2. V dropped 6 bases and J dropped 6; count of bases not matched to a gene: 2. Germline V gene data show CDR1 as SEHNR and CDR2 as FQNEAQ (reference sequence). The CDR3 has 13 residues. This CDR3 is CASSRTSGSEQYF. In nucleotides, the CDR3 is TGTGCCAGCAGTCGGACTAGCGGGAGCGAGCAGTACTTC.

The chain links TRBV5-1 to TRBJ1-2; TRBD1 matches at 10 bases. With 4 bases clipped from V and 4 bases from J, the junction kept 7 bases outside the gene matches. This CDR3 comprises 15 residues. In germline, CDR1 is SGHRS, CDR2 YFSETQ. The DNA for the CDR3 is TGCGCCAGCAGCAACGGGACAGGGGCCTTCTATGGCTACACCTTC. This gives the protein CASSNGTGAFYGYTF. Supplemented by reference TRBV5-1 and TRBJ1-2, the full variable domain reads KAGVTQTPRYLIKTRGQQVTLSCSPISGHRSVSWYQQTPGQGLQFLFEYFSETQRNKGNFPGRFSGRQFSNSRSEMNVSTLELGDSALYLCASSNGTGAFYGYTFGSGTRLTVV.

The chain joins TRBV27 to TRBJ1-6; D gene ambiguous. V was trimmed by 1 base and J by 0 bases, leaving 10 bases between them. The CDR3 contains 17 residues. CDR1 is MNHEY and CDR2 is SMNVEV in the germline V gene (reference sequence). CDR3 sequence: CASSLFAQSSYNSPLHF. The CDR3 DNA reads as TGTGCCAGCAGTTTATTCGCTCAATCCTCCTATAATTCACCCCTCCACTTT.

CDR3 amino acids: CASSLSGTALRAEAFF. The CDR3 DNA reads TGTGCCAGCAGCTTGAGTGGGACGGCCTTGAGGGCTGAAGCTTTCTTT. The V and J genes are TRBV5-8 and TRBJ1-1; D may be TRBD1 (5 bases). The length of the CDR3 is 16 residues. V was clipped by 1 base and J by 6 bases, with 19 bases between them. In germline, CDR1 is SGHTS, CDR2 YDEGEE.

This chain connects TRBV5-1 to TRBJ1-1; D is unclear. The germline gives CDR1 SGHRS, CDR2 YFSETQ. V lost 4 bases to trimming and J lost 2 bases, with 18 bases between them. This CDR3 has 16 amino acids. CDR3 sequence: CASSPRNSQTNTEAFF. CDR3 sequence (DNA): TGCGCCAGCAGCCCGCGGAACAGTCAAACAAACACTGAAGCTTTCTTT.

The chain links TRBV6-1 to TRBJ2-5; D is possibly TRBD1 (5 bases). The CDR3 contains 14 residues. Per germline, CDR1 MNHNS and CDR2 SASEGT. Trimming took 7 bases from V and 1 from J, leaving 13 bases between them. The CDR3 is CASTAWGPQETQYF. The CDR3 DNA reads TGTGCCAGCACCGCCTGGGGCCCCCAAGAGACCCAGTACTTC.

The chain carries TRBV27 and TRBJ1-2; the D is unclear. V gave up 5 bases and J gave up 8 bases, with 21 bases separating them. Germline lookup yields CDR1 MNHEY and CDR2 SMNVEV (reference sequence). The CDR3 has 15 amino acids. The CDR3 loop is CASSPSTLGISGYTF. CDR3 in DNA: TGTGCCAGCAGTCCCTCGACGCTTGGGATCTCAGGCTACACCTTC.

The CDR3 spells CASRTVSYNEQFF. DNA for the CDR3: TGTGCCAGCAGGACAGTATCCTACAATGAGCAGTTCTTC. The chain links TRBV6-6 to TRBJ2-1; TRBD1 is a possible D gene (5 bases). Per the germline V gene, CDR1 is MNHNY and CDR2 is SVGAGI (reference sequence). V was pared by 6 bases and J by 1 base, with 7 bases between. This CDR3 spans 13 amino acids.

This clone was found once. The rearrangement joins TRBV1 to TRBJ2-4. TRBV1 is a known pseudogene. The CDR3 has 12 residues. The CDR3 sequence: CTSRGMWDIQYF. CDR3 bases: TGCACCAGCAGAGGTATGTGGGACATTCAGTACTTC.

This clone has only one observation. The chain is built from TRBV5-1 and TRBJ2-3; D gene unclear. The germline gives CDR1 SGHRS, CDR2 YFSETQ. The CDR3 spans 14 residues. The V end was cut by 4 bases, the J end by 0 bases, with 9 bases between. The CDR3 sequence: CASSPSPSTDTQYF. CDR3 nucleotides: TGCGCCAGCAGCCCCTCCCCCAGCACAGATACGCAGTATTTT. The complete variable domain, with remaining parts taken from reference TRBV5-1 and TRBJ2-3, reads KAGVTQTPRYLIKTRGQQVTLSCSPISGHRSVSWYQQTPGQGLQFLFEYFSETQRNKGNFPGRFSGRQFSNSRSEMNVSTLELGDSALYLCASSPSPSTDTQYFGPGTRLTVL.

The chain uses TRBV5-1 and TRBJ2-3, with D possibly being TRBD1 or TRBD2 (5 bases each). The ends were cut back, 0 bases at V and 2 bases at J, with 10 bases in the middle. CDR1 and CDR2 (germline): SGHRS, YFSETQ. CDR3 size: 15 residues. The CDR3 is CASSLGDPSTDTQYF. In DNA, the CDR3 is TGCGCCAGCAGCTTGGGGGACCCGTCCACAGATACGCAGTATTTT.

J is TRBJ1-2 and V is TRBV30; D unclear. The ends were cut back, 3 bases at V and 4 bases at J, with 12 bases in the middle. Germline assignment: CDR1 GTSNPN and CDR2 SVGIG (reference sequence). This CDR3 comprises 13 residues. This chain's CDR3 is CAWSNTVGYGYTF. CDR3 nucleotides: TGTGCCTGGAGCAACACCGTCGGCTATGGCTACACCTTC. The variable domain in full, completed from reference TRBV30 and TRBJ1-2, reads SQTIHQWPATLVQPVGSPLSLECTVEGTSNPNLYWYRQAAGRGLQLLFYSVGIGQISSEVPQNLSASRPQDRQFILSSKKLLLSDSGFYLCAWSNTVGYGYTFGSGTRLTVV.

The rearrangement links TRBV4-2 to TRBJ1-5, with D possibly being TRBD1 (6 bases). The CDR3 contains 13 residues. The germline V gene has CDR1 LGHNA and CDR2 YNFKEQ. V was pared by 5 bases and J by 4 bases, with 9 bases between. The CDR3 DNA is TGTGCCAGCAGCTTTCAGGGGAATCAGCCCCAGCATTTT. Protein: CASSFQGNQPQHF.

This chain connects TRBV28 to TRBJ2-7; D may be TRBD1 (5 bases). Germline CDR1 and CDR2: MDHEN and SYDVKM. With 5 bases removed from V and 0 bases from J, the gap between germline ends came to 17 bases. CDR3 size: 16 residues. CDR3 nucleotide sequence: TGTGCCAGCAGTCAGGGTGGGGCCGTAAGCTCCTACGAGCAGTACTTC. Encoded protein: CASSQGGAVSSYEQYF.

V is TRBV4-3 and J is TRBJ2-3; a possible D gene is TRBD2 (6 bases). With 0 bases removed from V and 5 bases from J, the gap between germline ends came to 30 bases. This CDR3 region has 21 residues. Germline V gene data show CDR1 as LGHNA and CDR2 as YSLEER. CDR3 DNA sequence: TGCGCCAGCAGCCAAGATTGGGGAACCAGGACTATTCTGAGAGAACGAGATACGCAGTATTTT. It codes for CASSQDWGTRTILRERDTQYF.

This clone was found once. The chain has TRBV6-1 and TRBJ2-7; unclear D gene. CDR1 is MNHNS and CDR2 is SASEGT in the germline V gene. The CDR3 runs to 15 residues. The germline V and J ends were trimmed by 7 bases and 0 bases, with 16 bases remaining between them. The CDR3 protein is CASTQYHRSSYEQYF. The CDR3, as DNA: TGTGCCAGCACCCAATATCACAGATCCTCCTACGAGCAGTACTTC.

V usage is TRBV7-2 and J usage is TRBJ2-4; D possibly corresponds to TRBD2 (6 bases). V was trimmed by 8 bases and J by 7 bases, leaving 12 bases between them. The CDR3 spans 12 residues. The germline V gene encodes CDR1 SGHTA and CDR2 FQGNSA. CDR3 region: CASGHGGNIQYF. Written as DNA, the CDR3 is TGTGCCAGCGGCCATGGGGGGAACATTCAGTACTTC.

This chain uses TRBV5-1 with TRBJ2-7; TRBD2 matches at 12 bases. This CDR3 is built from 16 residues. The germline V gene encodes CDR1 SGHRS and CDR2 YFSETQ. V lost 4 bases and J lost 4; bases outside the gene matches: 9. The CDR3 reads CASSRGTSGFSYEQYF. CDR3 coding DNA: TGCGCCAGCAGCCGCGGGACTAGCGGGTTCTCATACGAGCAGTACTTC.